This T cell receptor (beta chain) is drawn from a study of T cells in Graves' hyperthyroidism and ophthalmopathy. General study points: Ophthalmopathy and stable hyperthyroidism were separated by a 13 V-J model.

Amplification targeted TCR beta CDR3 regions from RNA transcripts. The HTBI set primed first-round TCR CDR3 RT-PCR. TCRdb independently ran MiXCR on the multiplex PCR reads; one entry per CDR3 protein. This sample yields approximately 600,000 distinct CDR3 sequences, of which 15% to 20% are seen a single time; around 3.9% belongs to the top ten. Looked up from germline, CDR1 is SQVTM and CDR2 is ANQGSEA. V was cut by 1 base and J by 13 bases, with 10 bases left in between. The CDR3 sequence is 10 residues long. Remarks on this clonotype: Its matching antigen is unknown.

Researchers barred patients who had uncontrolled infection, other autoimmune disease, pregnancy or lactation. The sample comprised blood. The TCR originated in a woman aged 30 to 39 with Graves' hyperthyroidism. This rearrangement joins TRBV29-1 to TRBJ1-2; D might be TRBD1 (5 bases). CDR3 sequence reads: CSVEVSGPTF. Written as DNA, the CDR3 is TGCAGCGTTGAAGTTTCGGGACCCACCTTC.